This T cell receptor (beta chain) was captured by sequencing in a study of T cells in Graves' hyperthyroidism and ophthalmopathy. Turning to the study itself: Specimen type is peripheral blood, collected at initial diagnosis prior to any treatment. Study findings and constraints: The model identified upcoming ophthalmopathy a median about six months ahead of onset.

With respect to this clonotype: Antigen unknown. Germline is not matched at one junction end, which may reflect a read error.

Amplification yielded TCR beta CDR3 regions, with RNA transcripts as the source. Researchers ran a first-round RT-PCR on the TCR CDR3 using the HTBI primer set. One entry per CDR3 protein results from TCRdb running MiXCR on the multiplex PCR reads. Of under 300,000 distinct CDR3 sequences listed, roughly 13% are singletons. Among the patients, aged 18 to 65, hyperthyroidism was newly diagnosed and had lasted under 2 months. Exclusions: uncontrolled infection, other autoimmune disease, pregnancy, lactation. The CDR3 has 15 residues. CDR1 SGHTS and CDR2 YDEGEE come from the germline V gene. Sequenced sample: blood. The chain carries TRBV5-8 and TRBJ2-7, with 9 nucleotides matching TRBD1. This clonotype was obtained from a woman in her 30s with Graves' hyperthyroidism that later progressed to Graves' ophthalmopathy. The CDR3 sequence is CASRLDRGIAYEQYF. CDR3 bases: TGTGCCAGCAGGTTGGACAGGGGCATTGCCTACGAGCAGTACTTC.